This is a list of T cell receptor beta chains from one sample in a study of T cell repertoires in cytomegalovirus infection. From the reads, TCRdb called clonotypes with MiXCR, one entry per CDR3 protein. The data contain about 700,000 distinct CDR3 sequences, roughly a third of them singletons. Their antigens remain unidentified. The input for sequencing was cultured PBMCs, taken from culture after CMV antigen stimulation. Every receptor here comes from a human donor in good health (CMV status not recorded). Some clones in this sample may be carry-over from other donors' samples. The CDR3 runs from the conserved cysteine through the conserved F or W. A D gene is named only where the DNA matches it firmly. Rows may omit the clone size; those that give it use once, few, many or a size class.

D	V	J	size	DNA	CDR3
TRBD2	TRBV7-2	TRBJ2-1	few	TGTGCCAGCAGCTTAGTCAACGGGGGGGCCGATGAGCAGTTCTTC	CASSLVNGGADEQFF
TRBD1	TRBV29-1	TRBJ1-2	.	TGCAGCGGGACAGGCCTGTATGGCTACACCTTC	CSGTGLYGYTF
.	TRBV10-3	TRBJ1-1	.	TGTGCCATCACCGAGGGGAGGGGGGCAGAGGGAAAGAACACTGAAGCTTTCTTT	CAITEGRGAEGKNTEAFF
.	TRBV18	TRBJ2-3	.	TGTGCCAGCTCCACCGTCCCGGGACTCATAGATACGCAGTATTTT	CASSTVPGLIDTQYF
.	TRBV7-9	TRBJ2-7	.	TGTGCCAGCAGCTTAGCGAAACAGGGGGGGGAGCAGTACTTC	CASSLAKQGGEQYF
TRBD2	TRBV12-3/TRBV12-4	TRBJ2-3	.	TGTGCCAGCAGGCCGACTAGCGGGGTAACAGATACGCAGTATTTT	CASRPTSGVTDTQYF
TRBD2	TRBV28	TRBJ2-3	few	TGTGCCAGCAGTCACCTAGCGGGGGACCGGTATACGCAGTATTTT	CASSHLAGDRYTQYF
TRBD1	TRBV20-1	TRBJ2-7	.	TGCAGTGCTTCGGAGAGGGGGCCGTCGTACGAGCAGTACTTC	CSASERGPSYEQYF
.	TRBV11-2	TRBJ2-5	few	TGTGCCAGCAGCTTAGTTCGGACGGAAGAGACCCAGTACTTC	CASSLVRTEETQYF
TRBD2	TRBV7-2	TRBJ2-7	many	TGTGCCAGCAGCTTTCAGGTAGAGTCTAGCGGGCGATACGAGCAGTACTTC	CASSFQVESSGRYEQYF
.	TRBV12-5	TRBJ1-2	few	TGTGCTAGTGGTTCCTCAGGGGTTGGCTACACCTTC	CASGSSGVGYTF
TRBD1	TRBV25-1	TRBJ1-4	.	TGTGCCAGCAGTGACCCTCGACAGGGGGGAGAAAAACTGTTTTTT	CASSDPRQGGEKLFF
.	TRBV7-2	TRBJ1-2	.	TGTGCCAGCAGCTCCGGTGGGGGGAAATATGGCTACACCTTC	CASSSGGGKYGYTF
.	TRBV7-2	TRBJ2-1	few	TGTGCCAGCAGCTCCCGGCCCGGGTCCCTGAATGAGCAGTTCTTC	CASSSRPGSLNEQFF
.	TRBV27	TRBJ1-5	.	TGTGCCAGCAGTTACAGGCTCGATCAGCCCCAGCATTTT	CASSYRLDQPQHF
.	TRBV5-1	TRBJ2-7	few	TGCGCCAGCAGCACCGCGACAGGCTCCTACGAGCAGTACTTC	CASSTATGSYEQYF
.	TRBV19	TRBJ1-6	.	TGTGCCAGTAGTTCCAAAGGGGGTTCACCCCTCCACTTT	CASSSKGGSPLHF
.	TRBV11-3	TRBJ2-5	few	TGTGCCAGCAGCTTATGGACAGACGACCAAGAGACCCAGTACTTC	CASSLWTDDQETQYF
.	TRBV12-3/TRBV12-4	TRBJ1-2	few	TGTGCCAGCAGTTCCCTTCCCGGGGGGCAAGGCTACACCTTC	CASSSLPGGQGYTF
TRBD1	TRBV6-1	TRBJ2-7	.	TGTGCCAGCAGTGTCAGGGGGCATGGGGTTTACGAGCAGTACTTC	CASSVRGHGVYEQYF
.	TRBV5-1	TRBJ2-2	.	TGCGCCAGCAGCGAGTTAGACCGCGGGGAGCTGTTTTTT	CASSELDRGELFF
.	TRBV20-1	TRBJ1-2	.	TGCAGTGCTAGCGGGGGGAGAGAATATGGCTACACCTTC	CSASGGREYGYTF
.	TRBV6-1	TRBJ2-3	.	TGTGCCACCGAAACTACACGCACAGATACGCAGTATTTT	CATETTRTDTQYF
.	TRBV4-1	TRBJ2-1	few	TGCGCCAGCAGCCTCATCCTCCGGGAGCCGGTGGAATACAATGAGCAGTTCTTC	CASSLILREPVEYNEQFF
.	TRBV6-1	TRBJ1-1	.	TGTGCCAGCACTGAAGCTTTCTTT	CASTEAFF
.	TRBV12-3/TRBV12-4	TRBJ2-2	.	TGTGCCAGCAGAAGAGCGCTTAACACCGGGGAGCTGTTTTTT	CASRRALNTGELFF
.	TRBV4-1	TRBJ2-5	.	TGCGCCAGCAGCCAAGGACATCAATCCTCGGAGACCCAGTACTTC	CASSQGHQSSETQYF
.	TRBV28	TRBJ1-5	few	TGTGCCAGCAGGGGCAACGGGGTTCAGCCCCAGCATTTT	CASRGNGVQPQHF
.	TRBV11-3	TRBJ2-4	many	TGTGCCAGCAGCTTAAACAGGGCACACATTCAGTACTTC	CASSLNRAHIQYF
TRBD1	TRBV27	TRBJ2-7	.	TGTGCCAGCAGTTCATCAGGGGGATTCTACGAGCAGTACTTC	CASSSSGGFYEQYF
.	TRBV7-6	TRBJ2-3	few	TGTGCCGGCAACCCAGATACGCAGTATTTT	CAGNPDTQYF
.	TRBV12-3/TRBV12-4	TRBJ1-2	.	TGTGCCAGCAGTTCCCCCGGGAACGTGGGCTACACCTTC	CASSSPGNVGYTF
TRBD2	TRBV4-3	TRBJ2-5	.	TGCGCCAGCAGCCAGACCAACTTTGCGACTAGCGGGTATCAAGAGACCCAGTACTTC	CASSQTNFATSGYQETQYF
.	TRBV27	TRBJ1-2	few	TGTGCCAGCAGTTTAAGAGGGATAGGCTACACCTTC	CASSLRGIGYTF
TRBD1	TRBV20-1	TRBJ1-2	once	TGCAGTGCTAGCCTCGGGACAGGGGTCTGGGGCTACACCTTC	CSASLGTGVWGYTF
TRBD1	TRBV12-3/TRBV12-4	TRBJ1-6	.	TGTGCCAGCAGTTTAAGCTCCGGGACAGCCTATAATTCACCCCTCCACTTT	CASSLSSGTAYNSPLHF
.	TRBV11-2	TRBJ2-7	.	TGTGCCAGCAGCCTTGGTATCGGGCTAGCTTATAGCTCCTACGAGCAGTACTTC	CASSLGIGLAYSSYEQYF
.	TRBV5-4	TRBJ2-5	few	TGTGCCAGCAGCTTAGAGGGCCCGGCAACCCAGTACTTC	CASSLEGPATQYF
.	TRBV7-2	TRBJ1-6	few	TGTGCCAGCAGCTTAGCAGTCCTCCCTTCCTATAATTCACCCCTCCACTTT	CASSLAVLPSYNSPLHF
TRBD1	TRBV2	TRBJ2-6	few	TGTGCCAGCAGTGAACCGACAGGACAGGTTAGCTCTGGGGCCAACGTCCTGACTTTC	CASSEPTGQVSSGANVLTF
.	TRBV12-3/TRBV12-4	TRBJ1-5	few	TGTGCCAGCAGTTTAGTGCGAAGTGCCCAGCATTTT	CASSLVRSAQHF
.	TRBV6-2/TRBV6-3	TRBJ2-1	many	TGTGCCAGCAGCCCCCTTGCGGGAACCTACAATGAGCAGTTCTTC	CASSPLAGTYNEQFF
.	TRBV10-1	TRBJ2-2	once	TGCGCCAGCAGTGAGTTAGGGACCGGGGAGCTGTTTTTT	CASSELGTGELFF
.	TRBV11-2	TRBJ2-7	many	TGTGCCAGCAGCCTCGCGGGACAGCCCTCCTACGAGCAGTACTTC	CASSLAGQPSYEQYF
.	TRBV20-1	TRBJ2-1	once	TGCAGTGCTAGAGCTTTTCCCTACAATGAGCAGTTCTTC	CSARAFPYNEQFF
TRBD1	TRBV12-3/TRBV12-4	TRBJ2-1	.	TGTGCCAGCAGTTTCCCTCCCATAACAGGGGACGGTGAGCAGTTCTTC	CASSFPPITGDGEQFF
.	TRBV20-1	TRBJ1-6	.	TGCAGTGCTAGAGGGGGAGGGGACGCGTGGTCACCCCTCCACTTT	CSARGGGDAWSPLHF
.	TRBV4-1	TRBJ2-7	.	TGCGCCAGCAGCCGAGAAAAGACCTACGAGCAGTACTTC	CASSREKTYEQYF
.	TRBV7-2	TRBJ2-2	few	TGTGCCAGCAGCTTAGTAGCGAACCTAGGAGGGAACACCGGGGAGCTGTTTTTT	CASSLVANLGGNTGELFF
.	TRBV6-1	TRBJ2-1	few	TGTGCCAGCAGTCGCCCGCGGACTGCATACAATGAGCAGTTCTTC	CASSRPRTAYNEQFF
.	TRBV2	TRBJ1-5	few	TGTGCCAGCAGTGCCCCGGGGTACCATAGCAATCAGCCCCAGCATTTT	CASSAPGYHSNQPQHF
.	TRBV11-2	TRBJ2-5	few	TGTGCCAGCAGCGAGTCTACATGGGGGACCCAGTACTTC	CASSESTWGTQYF
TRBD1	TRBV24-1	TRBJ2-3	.	TGTGCCACGGCCTCCCTAGGACAGGGCTCGTCAGATACGCAGTATTTT	CATASLGQGSSDTQYF
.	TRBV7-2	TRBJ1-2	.	TGTGCCAGCAGCCGGTCCGGGTTAGCTAACTATGGCTACACCTTC	CASSRSGLANYGYTF
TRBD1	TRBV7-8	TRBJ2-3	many	TGTGCCAGCAGCTTATATAGGGGGCCACAGTTAACAGATACGCAGTATTTT	CASSLYRGPQLTDTQYF
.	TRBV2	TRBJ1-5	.	TGTGCCAGCACCCTAGGGCGCCAGGGGTCCCAGCATTTT	CASTLGRQGSQHF
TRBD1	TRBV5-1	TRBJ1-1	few	TGCGCCAGCAGCTTGGCCCTGGGACAGGGGATGAACACTGAAGCTTTCTTT	CASSLALGQGMNTEAFF
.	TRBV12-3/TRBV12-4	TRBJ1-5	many	TGTGCCAGCAGTTTAGTCAGGGGTAATCAGCCCCAGCATTTT	CASSLVRGNQPQHF